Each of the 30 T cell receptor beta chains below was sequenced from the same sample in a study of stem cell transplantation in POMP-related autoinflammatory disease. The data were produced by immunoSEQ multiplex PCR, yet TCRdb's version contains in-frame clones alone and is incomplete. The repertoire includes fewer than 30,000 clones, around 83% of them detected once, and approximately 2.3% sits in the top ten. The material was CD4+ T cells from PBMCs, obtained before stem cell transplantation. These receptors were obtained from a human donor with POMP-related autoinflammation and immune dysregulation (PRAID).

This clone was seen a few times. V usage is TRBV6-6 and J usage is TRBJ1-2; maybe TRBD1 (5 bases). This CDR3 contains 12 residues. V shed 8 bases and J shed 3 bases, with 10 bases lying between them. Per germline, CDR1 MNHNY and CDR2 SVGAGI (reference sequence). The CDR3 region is CASVTDYYGYTF. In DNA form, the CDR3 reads TGTGCCAGCGTGACAGACTACTATGGCTACACCTTC.

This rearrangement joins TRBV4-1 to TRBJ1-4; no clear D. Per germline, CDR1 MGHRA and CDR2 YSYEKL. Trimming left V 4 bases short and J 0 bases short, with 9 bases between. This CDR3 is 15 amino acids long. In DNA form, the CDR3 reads TGCGCCAGCAGCCGCCCAGACGCAACTAATGAAAAACTGTTTTTT. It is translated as CASSRPDATNEKLFF.

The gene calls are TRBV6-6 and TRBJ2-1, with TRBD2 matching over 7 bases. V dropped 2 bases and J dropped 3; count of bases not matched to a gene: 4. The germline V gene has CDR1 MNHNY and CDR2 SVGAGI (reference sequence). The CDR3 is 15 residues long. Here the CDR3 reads CASSYPASGYNEQFF. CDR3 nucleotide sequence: TGTGCCAGCAGTTACCCGGCTAGCGGCTACAATGAGCAGTTCTTC.

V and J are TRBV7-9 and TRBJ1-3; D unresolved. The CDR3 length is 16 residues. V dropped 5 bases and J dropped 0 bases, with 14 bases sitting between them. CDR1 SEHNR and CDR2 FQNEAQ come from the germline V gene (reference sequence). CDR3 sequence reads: CASSPRTLSSGNTIYF. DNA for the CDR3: TGTGCCAGCAGCCCGCGGACTCTTAGCTCTGGAAACACCATATATTTT. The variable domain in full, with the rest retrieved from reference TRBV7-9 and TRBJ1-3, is DTGVSQNPRHKITKRGQNVTFRCDPISEHNRLYWYRQTLGQGPEFLTYFQNEAQLEKSRLLSDRFSAERPKGSFSTLEIQRTEQGDSAMYLCASSPRTLSSGNTIYFGEGSWLTVV.

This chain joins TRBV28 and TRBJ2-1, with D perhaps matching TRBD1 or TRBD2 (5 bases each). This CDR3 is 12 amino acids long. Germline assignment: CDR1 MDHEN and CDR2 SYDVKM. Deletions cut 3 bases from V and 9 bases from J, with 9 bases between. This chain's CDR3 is CASSLTGGEQFF. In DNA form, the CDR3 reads TGTGCCAGCAGTTTGACTGGGGGTGAGCAGTTCTTC.

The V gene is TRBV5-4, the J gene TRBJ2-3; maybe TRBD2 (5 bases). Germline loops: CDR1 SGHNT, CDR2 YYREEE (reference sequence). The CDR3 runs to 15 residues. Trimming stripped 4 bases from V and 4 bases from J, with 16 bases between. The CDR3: CASSPPAAGADTQYF. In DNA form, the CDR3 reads TGTGCCAGCAGCCCGCCGGCTGCGGGCGCAGATACGCAGTATTTT.

The CDR3 region is CASSVGKLRLATSTDTQYF. For the CDR3, the DNA is TGTGCCAGCAGCGTAGGCAAACTTCGACTAGCTACTAGCACAGATACGCAGTATTTT. The chain carries TRBV9 and TRBJ2-3; 7 nucleotides line up with TRBD2. Germline CDR1 is SGDLS and CDR2 is YYNGEE. J lost 0 bases, V lost 0 bases, and 13 bases had no gene match. CDR3 length: 19 amino acids. The variable domain in full, completed from reference TRBV9 and TRBJ2-3, reads DSGVTQTPKHLITATGQRVTLRCSPRSGDLSVYWYQQSLDQGLQFLIQYYNGEERAKGNILERFSAQQFPDLHSELNLSSLELGDSALYFCASSVGKLRLATSTDTQYFGPGTRLTVL.

The CDR3 reads CASSERTSVFYEQYF. The DNA for the CDR3 is TGTGCCAGCAGTGAAAGGACTAGCGTTTTCTACGAGCAGTACTTC. The chain has TRBV6-1 and TRBJ2-7, with 9 positions matching TRBD2. CDR1 is MNHNS and CDR2 is SASEGT in the germline V gene. CDR3 size: 15 residues. V lost 2 bases, J lost 3 bases, and 5 bases stayed unmatched.

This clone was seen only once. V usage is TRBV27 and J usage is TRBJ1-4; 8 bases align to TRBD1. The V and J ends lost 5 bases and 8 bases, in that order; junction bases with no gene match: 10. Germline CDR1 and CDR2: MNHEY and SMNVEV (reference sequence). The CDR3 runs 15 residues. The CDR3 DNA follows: TGTGCCAGCAGTCTCCGGACAGGGCGAAACGAAAAACTGTTTTTT. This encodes CASSLRTGRNEKLFF.

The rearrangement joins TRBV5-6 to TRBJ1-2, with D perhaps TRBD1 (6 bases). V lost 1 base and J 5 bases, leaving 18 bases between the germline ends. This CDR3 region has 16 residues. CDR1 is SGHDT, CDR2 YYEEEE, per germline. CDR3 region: CASSLFGTPPRYGYTF. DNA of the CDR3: TGTGCCAGCAGCTTGTTCGGGACACCTCCCCGGTATGGCTACACCTTC.

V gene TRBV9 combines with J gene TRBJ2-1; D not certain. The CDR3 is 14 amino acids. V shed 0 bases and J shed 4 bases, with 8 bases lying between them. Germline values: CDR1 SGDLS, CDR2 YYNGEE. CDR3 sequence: CASSVGGSYNEQFF. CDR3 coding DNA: TGTGCCAGCAGCGTAGGTGGATCTTACAATGAGCAGTTCTTC.

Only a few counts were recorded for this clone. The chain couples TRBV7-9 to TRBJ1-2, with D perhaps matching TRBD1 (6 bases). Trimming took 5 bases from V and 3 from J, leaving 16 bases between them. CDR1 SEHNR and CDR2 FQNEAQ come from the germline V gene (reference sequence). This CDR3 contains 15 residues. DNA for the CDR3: TGTGCCAGCAGCACCCGGCCAGGGGTGGACTATGGCTACACCTTC. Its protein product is CASSTRPGVDYGYTF.

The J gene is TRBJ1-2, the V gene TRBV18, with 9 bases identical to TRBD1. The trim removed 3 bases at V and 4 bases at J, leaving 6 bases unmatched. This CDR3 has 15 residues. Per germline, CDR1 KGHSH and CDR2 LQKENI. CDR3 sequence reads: CASSPRDREFYGYTF. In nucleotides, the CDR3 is TGTGCCAGCTCACCGCGGGACAGGGAGTTCTATGGCTACACCTTC.

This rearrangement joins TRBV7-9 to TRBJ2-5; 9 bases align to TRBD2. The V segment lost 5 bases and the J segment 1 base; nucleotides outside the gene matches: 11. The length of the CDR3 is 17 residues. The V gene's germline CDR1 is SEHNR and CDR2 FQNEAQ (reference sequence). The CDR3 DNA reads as TGTGCCAGCAGCCCCCGGGGGCCTAGCGGGGCCCAAGAGACCCAGTACTTC. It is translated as CASSPRGPSGAQETQYF.

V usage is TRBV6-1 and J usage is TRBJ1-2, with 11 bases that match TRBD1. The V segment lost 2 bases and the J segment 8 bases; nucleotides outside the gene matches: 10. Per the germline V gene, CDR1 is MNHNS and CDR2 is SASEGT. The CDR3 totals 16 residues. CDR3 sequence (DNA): TGTGCCAGCAGTGAATACCCCGGACAGGGGGCGCGCGGCTACACCTTC. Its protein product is CASSEYPGQGARGYTF.

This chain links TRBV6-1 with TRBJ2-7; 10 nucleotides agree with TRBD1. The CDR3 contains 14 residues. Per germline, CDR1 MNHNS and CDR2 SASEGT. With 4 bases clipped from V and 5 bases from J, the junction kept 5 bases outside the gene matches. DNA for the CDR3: TGTGCCAGCAGTGGACAGGGGGCGAAAAACGAGCAGTACTTC. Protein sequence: CASSGQGAKNEQYF.

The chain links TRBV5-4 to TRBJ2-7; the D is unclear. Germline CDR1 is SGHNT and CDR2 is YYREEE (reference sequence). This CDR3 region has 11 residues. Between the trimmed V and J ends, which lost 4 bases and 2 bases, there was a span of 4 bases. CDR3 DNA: TGTGCCAGCAGCGACACCTACGAGCAGTACTTC. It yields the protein CASSDTYEQYF.

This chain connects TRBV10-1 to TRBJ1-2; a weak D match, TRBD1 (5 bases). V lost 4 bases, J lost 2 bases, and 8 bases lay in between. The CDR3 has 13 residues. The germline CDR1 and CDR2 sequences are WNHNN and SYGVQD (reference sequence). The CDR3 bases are TGCGCCAGCAGTGCGGGACGCAACTATGGCTACACCTTC. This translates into CASSAGRNYGYTF.

Here the CDR3 reads CASSLDGGNYGYTF. In DNA form, the CDR3 reads TGTGCCAGCAGCTTAGATGGGGGTAACTATGGCTACACCTTC. This chain connects TRBV11-2 to TRBJ1-2; possible D gene TRBD1, 5 bases. The CDR3 length is 14 residues. CDR1 SGHAT and CDR2 FQNNGV come from the germline V gene. V was trimmed by 0 bases and J by 1 base, leaving 6 bases between them.

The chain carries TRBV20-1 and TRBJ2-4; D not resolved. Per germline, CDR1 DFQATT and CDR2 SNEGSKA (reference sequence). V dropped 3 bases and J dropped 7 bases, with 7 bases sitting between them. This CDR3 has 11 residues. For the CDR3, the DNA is TGCAGTGCTAGCTTTAAGAACATTCAGTACTTC. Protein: CSASFKNIQYF.

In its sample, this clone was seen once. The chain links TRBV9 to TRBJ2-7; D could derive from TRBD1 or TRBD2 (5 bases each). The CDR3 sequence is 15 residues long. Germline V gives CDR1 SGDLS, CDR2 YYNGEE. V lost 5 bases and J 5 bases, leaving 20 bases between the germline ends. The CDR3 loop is CASRATHSPGHEQYF. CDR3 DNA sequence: TGTGCCAGCAGAGCAACCCACTCTCCGGGGCACGAGCAGTACTTC.

CDR3 coding DNA: TGTGCCAGCGGCGATCTCGGAGGGCCTGGAAACACCATATATTTT. It yields the protein CASGDLGGPGNTIYF. V and J are TRBV14 and TRBJ1-3; D not certain. The CDR3 is made up of 15 amino acids. Germline values: CDR1 SGHDN, CDR2 FVKESK. The germline V and J ends were trimmed by 8 bases and 2 bases, with 16 bases remaining between them.

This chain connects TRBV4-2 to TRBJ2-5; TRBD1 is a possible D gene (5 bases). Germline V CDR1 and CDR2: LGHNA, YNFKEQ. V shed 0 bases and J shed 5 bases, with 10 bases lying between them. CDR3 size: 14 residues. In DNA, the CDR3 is TGTGCCAGCAGCCAAGATGGGGCCAAGGAGACCCAGTACTTC. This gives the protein CASSQDGAKETQYF.

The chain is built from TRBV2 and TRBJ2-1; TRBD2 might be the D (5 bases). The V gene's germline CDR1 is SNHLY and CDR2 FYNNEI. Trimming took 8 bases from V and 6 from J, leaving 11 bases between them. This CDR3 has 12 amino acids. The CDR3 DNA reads TGTGCCAGCGGGAGTCTCGGCAATGAGCAGTTCTTC. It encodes CASGSLGNEQFF.

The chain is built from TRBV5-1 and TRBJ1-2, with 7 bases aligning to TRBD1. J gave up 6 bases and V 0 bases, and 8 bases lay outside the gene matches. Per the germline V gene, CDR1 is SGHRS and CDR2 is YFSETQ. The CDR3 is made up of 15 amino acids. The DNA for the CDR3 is TGCGCCAGCAGCTTGGAGTACCCAACAGGGGATGGCTACACCTTC. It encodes CASSLEYPTGDGYTF.

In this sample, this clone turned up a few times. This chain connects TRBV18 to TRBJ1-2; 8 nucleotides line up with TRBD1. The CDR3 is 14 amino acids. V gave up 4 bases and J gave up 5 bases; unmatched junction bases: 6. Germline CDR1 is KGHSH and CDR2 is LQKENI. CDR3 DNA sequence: TGTGCCAGCTCACGCAGGGGGCGTGAATATGGCTACACCTTC. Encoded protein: CASSRRGREYGYTF.

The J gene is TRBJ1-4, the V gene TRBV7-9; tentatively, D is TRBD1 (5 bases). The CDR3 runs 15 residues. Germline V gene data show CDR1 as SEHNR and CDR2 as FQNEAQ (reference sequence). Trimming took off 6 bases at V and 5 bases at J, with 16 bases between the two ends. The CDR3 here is CASSYGGALNEKLFF. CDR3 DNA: TGTGCCAGCAGTTACGGGGGAGCCCTAAATGAAAAACTGTTTTTT.

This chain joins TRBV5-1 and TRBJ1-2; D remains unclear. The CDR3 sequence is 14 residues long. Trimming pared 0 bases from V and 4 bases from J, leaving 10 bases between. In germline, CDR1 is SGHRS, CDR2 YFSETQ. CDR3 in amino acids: CASSLASPGYGYTF. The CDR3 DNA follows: TGCGCCAGCAGCTTGGCCTCCCCCGGCTATGGCTACACCTTC.

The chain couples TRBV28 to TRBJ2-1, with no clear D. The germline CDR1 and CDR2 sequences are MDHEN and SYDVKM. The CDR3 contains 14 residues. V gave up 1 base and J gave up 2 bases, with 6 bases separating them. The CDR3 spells CASSLSVTYNEQFF. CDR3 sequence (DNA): TGTGCCAGCAGTTTATCGGTTACCTACAATGAGCAGTTCTTC.

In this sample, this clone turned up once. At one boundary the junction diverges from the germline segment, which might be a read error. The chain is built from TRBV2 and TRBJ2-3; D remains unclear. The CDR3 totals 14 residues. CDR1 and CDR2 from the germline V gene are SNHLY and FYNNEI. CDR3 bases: TGTGCCAGCAGTGACTCCTTGAGCAGAGATACGCAGTATTTT. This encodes CASSDSLSRDTQYF.